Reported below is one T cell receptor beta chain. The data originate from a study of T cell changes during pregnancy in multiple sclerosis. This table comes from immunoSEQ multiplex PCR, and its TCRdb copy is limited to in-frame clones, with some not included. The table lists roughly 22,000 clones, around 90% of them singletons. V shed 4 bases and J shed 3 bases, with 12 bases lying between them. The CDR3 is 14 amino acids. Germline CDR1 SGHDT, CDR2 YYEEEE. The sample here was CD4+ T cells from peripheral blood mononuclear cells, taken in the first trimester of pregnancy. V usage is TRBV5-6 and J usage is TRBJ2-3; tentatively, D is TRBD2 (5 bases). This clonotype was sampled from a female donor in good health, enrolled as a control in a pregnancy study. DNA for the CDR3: TGTGCCAGCAGCCCACAGCGGATTACAGATACGCAGTATTTT. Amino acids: CASSPQRITDTQYF.